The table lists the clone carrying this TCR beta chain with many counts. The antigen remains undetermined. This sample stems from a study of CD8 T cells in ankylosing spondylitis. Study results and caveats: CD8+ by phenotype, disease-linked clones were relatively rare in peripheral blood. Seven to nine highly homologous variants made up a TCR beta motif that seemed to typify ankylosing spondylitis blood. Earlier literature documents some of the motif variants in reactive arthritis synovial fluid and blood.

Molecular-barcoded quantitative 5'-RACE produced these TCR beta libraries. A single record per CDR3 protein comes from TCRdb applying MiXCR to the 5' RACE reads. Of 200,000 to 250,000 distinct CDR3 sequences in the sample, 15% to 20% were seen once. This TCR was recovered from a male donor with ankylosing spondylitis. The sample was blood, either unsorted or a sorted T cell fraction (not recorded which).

The chain's CDR3 is CASTLPRTGANTGELFF. DNA of the CDR3: TGTGCCAGCACCCTCCCCCGGACAGGAGCGAACACCGGGGAGCTGTTTTTT. The V and J genes are TRBV12-3 or TRBV12-4 and TRBJ2-2; TRBD1 matches 7 bases. The CDR3 extends over 17 amino acids. V lost 7 bases to trimming and J lost 0 bases; unmatched junction nucleotides: 11.